These 8 T cell receptor beta chains share one sample of origin, sequenced in a study of cytomegalovirus exposure and HLA in healthy donors. The PCR used 60 Vbeta and 13 Jbeta primers. Assay: immunoSEQ multiplex PCR; the TCRdb copy retains only in-frame clones and omits some. The sample contains 160,000 or so clones, roughly 84% of which appear only once. Sample: PBMCs. Receptors were obtained from a man aged 25 to 40 in good health and CMV-seronegative.

This clone was found once. The DNA for the CDR3 is TGTGCCAGCAGGGGGGGGTACGAGCAGTACTTC. It translates to CASRGGYEQYF. The V and J genes are TRBV2 and TRBJ2-7; the match to TRBD2 covers 7 bases. Germline-derived CDR1 and CDR2 are SNHLY and FYNNEI. The V gene end was trimmed by 6 bases and the J gene end by 4 bases; junction bases not matched to a gene: 0. The CDR3 spans 11 residues. Combining the CDR3 with reference TRBV2 and TRBJ2-7 gives the whole variable domain EPEVTQTPSHQVTQMGQEVILRCVPISNHLYFYWYRQILGQKVEFLVSFYNNEISEKSEIFDDQFSVERPDGSNFTLKIRSTKLEDSAMYFCASRGGYEQYFGPGTRLTVT.

The genes are TRBV6-4 and TRBJ2-1, with TRBD2 matching over 7 bases. CDR3 size: 15 residues. The germline CDR1 and CDR2 sequences are MRHNA and SNTAGT. Germline trimming cut 2 bases from V and 7 bases from J; bases unmatched to any gene: 8. The CDR3 DNA reads TGTGCCAGCAGTGACGGGTCCGCCGGGAGGAATGAGCAGTTCTTC. This encodes CASSDGSAGRNEQFF.

The table lists this clone with a few counts. The genes are TRBV30 and TRBJ1-3; D perhaps matches TRBD1 (6 bases). CDR3 length: 12 residues. Per germline, CDR1 GTSNPN and CDR2 SVGIG (reference sequence). V lost 5 bases and J lost 4, with 9 bases in between. For the CDR3, the DNA is TGTGCCTGGGCAGACAGGGGAAACACCATATATTTT. Amino acids: CAWADRGNTIYF.

This chain links TRBV5-4 with TRBJ2-1; D call uncertain. This CDR3 has 12 residues. V lost 4 bases to trimming and J lost 5 bases, with 7 bases between them. CDR1 and CDR2 from the germline V gene are SGHNT and YYREEE (reference sequence). The CDR3 is CASSPVNNEQFF. CDR3 DNA sequence: TGTGCCAGCAGCCCGGTGAACAATGAGCAGTTCTTC.

Worth noting for this clone: The germline gene is not matched at one end of the junction; a read error may be the cause. V and J are TRBV6-6 and TRBJ2-5, with 9 bases that match TRBD1. The assigned J gene may be wrong: the sequence end matches TRBJ2-7 better. This CDR3 is 15 amino acids long. The V gene's germline CDR1 is MNHNY and CDR2 SVGAGI (reference sequence). As DNA, the CDR3 is TGTGCCAGCAGATATCCGGGACAGGGCTCCCACGAGCAGTACTTC. Its translation: CASRYPGQGSHEQYF.

This chain joins TRBV18 and TRBJ2-6; D is perhaps TRBD1 (6 bases). Germline CDR1 KGHSH, CDR2 LQKENI. There are 17 residues in the CDR3. V was trimmed by 1 base and J by 0 bases, leaving 10 bases between them. As DNA, the CDR3 is TGTGCCAGCTCACCACAAACAGGGAACTCTGGGGCCAACGTCCTGACTTTC. Protein: CASSPQTGNSGANVLTF. Full variable domain (rest looked up from reference TRBV18 and TRBJ2-6): NAGVMQNPRHLVRRRGQEARLRCSPMKGHSHVYWYRQLPEEGLKFMVYLQKENIIDESGMPKERFSAEFPKEGPSILRIQQVVRGDSAAYFCASSPQTGNSGANVLTFGAGSRLTVL.

This clone was detected only a few times. The chain combines TRBV5-8 with TRBJ1-5; D uncertain. CDR1 is SGHTS and CDR2 is YDEGEE in the germline V gene. The CDR3 loop spans 16 amino acids. V was trimmed by 4 bases and J by 5 bases, leaving 19 bases between them. This chain's CDR3 is CASSRRTGNWHQPQHF. CDR3 nucleotide sequence: TGTGCCAGCAGCCGCCGGACGGGGAACTGGCATCAGCCCCAGCATTTT.

V gene TRBV7-8 combines with J gene TRBJ2-5; the match to TRBD1 covers 7 bases. CDR1 is SGHVS and CDR2 is FQNEAQ in the germline V gene. CDR3 length equals 16 residues. V lost 2 bases to trimming and J lost 11 bases; unmatched junction nucleotides: 17. CDR3 amino acids: CASSLRGLGGWVEQYF. CDR3 sequence (DNA): TGTGCCAGCAGCTTAAGGGGGCTTGGCGGGTGGGTGGAGCAGTACTTC.